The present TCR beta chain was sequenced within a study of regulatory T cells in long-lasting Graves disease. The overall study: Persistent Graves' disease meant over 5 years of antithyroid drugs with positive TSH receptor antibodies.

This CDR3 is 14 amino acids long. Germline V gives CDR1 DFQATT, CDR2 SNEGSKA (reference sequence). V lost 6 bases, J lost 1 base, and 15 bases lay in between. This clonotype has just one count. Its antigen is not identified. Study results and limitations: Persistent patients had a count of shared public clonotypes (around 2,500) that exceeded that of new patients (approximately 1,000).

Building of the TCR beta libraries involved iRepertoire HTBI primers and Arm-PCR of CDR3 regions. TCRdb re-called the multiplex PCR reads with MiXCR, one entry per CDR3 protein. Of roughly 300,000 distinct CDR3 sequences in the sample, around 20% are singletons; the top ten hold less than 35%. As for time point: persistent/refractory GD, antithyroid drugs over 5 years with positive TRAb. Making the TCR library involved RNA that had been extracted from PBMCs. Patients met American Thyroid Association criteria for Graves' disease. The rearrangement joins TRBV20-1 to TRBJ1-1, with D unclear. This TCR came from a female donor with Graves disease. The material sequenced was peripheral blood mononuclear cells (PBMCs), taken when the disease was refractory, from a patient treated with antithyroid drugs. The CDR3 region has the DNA TGCAGTGCCCCTAAACCGGGTCAGAACACTGAAGCTTTCTTT. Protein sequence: CSAPKPGQNTEAFF.